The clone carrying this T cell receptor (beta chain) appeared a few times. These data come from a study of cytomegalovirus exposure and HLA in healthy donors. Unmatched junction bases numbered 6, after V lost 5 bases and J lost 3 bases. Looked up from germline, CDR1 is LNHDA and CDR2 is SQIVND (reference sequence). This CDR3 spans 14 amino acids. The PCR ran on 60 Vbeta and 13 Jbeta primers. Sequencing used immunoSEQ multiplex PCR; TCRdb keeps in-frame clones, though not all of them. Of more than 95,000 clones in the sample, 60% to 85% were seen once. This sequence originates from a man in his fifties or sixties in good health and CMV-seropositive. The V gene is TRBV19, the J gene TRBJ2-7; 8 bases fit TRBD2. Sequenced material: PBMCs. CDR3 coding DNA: TGTGCCAGTAGTTCCAGCAGCGGGAGCTACGAGCAGTACTTC. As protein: CASSSSSGSYEQYF.